The 27 T cell receptor beta chains listed next were all sequenced from one sample in a study of CD8 T cells in Susac syndrome. Reverse transcription of 0.5 to 1 ug RNA was performed with random hexamers. Each CDR3 protein gets one entry after TCRdb re-called the immunoSEQ multiplex PCR reads with MiXCR. The sample yields roughly 190,000 distinct CDR3 sequences, approximately 95% seen once. Sequenced: CD8+ T cells from PBMCs. The receptors were gathered from a human donor with Susac syndrome.

The chain is built from TRBV5-1 and TRBJ1-1; D is unclear. This CDR3 has 13 residues. The germline CDR1 and CDR2 sequences are SGHRS and YFSETQ. The V end was cut by 4 bases, the J end by 4 bases, with 11 bases between. CDR3 loop: CASSRGLGTEAFF. The CDR3 DNA reads TGCGCCAGCAGCCGAGGATTAGGCACTGAAGCTTTCTTT.

The rearrangement uses TRBV25-1 and TRBJ1-1; 9 bases line up with TRBD1. Germline CDR1 is MGHDK and CDR2 is SYGVNS. CDR3 size: 16 residues. J lost 5 bases, V lost 3 bases, and 10 bases had no gene match. CDR3 in DNA: TGTGCCAGCAGTGATTCCGGGACAGGGTATTTGACTGAAGCTTTCTTT. Translated: CASSDSGTGYLTEAFF.

The chain combines TRBV20-1 with TRBJ1-3; D is unresolved. This CDR3 comprises 14 residues. The germline V gene encodes CDR1 DFQATT and CDR2 SNEGSKA (reference sequence). V gave up 1 base and J gave up 0 bases, with 7 bases separating them. The CDR3 bases are TGCAGTGCTAGAGCCCTTATCTCTGGAAACACCATATATTTT. Its translation is CSARALISGNTIYF.

This chain uses TRBV6-1 with TRBJ1-5; possibly TRBD1 for D (6 bases). CDR1 and CDR2 from the germline V gene are MNHNS and SASEGT. The CDR3 has 18 residues. V shed 6 bases and J shed 4 bases, with 25 bases lying between them. CDR3 in DNA: TGTGCCAGCAGCCCATACTACAGGGACCAGAGGGGAAATCAGCCCCAGCATTTT. Encoded protein: CASSPYYRDQRGNQPQHF.

The V and J genes are TRBV12-3 or TRBV12-4 and TRBJ1-4; D not certain. The CDR3 sequence is 15 residues long. V shed 6 bases and J shed 1 base, with 12 bases lying between them. In DNA form, the CDR3 reads TGTGCCAGCAGGTTAAAGGGCGGAACTAATGAAAAACTGTTTTTT. As protein: CASRLKGGTNEKLFF.

The chain joins TRBV7-2 to TRBJ2-7; TRBD1 aligns across 10 bases. The CDR3 is 15 residues long. J lost 3 bases, V lost 3 bases, and 5 bases had no gene match. The germline V gene encodes CDR1 SGHTA and CDR2 FQGNSA. The CDR3 region has the DNA TGTGCCAGCAGCTTTGACGGACAGGGGGTCTACGAGCAGTACTTC. Amino acids: CASSFDGQGVYEQYF.

This sequence joins TRBV5-1 and TRBJ1-1; 8 bases map to TRBD1. The CDR3 has 15 residues. Per germline, CDR1 SGHRS and CDR2 YFSETQ. V was pared by 3 bases and J by 1 base, with 5 bases of the junction left unmatched. In nucleotides, the CDR3 is TGCGCCAGCAGCTCTGGACAGGGCGCGAACACTGAAGCTTTCTTT. As protein: CASSSGQGANTEAFF.

The rearrangement joins TRBV15 to TRBJ2-3; TRBD2 aligns across 8 bases. Trimming took 0 bases from V and 3 from J; bases not matched to a gene: 14. Germline V gene data show CDR1 as LNHNV and CDR2 as YYDKDF (reference sequence). This CDR3 has 19 amino acids. CDR3 in amino acids: CATSRDGGVAGGRTDTQYF. The DNA for the CDR3 is TGTGCCACCAGCAGAGATGGGGGGGTGGCGGGAGGTCGAACAGATACGCAGTATTTT.

The J gene is TRBJ2-2, the V gene TRBV27; weak D call: TRBD1 (7 bases). CDR1 is MNHEY, CDR2 SMNVEV, per germline (reference sequence). Trimming cost V 3 bases and J 4 bases, with 15 bases left between them. The CDR3 covers 16 residues. This chain's CDR3 is CASSFLAGGGTGELFF. Here the CDR3 DNA reads TGTGCCAGCAGTTTTCTAGCAGGGGGAGGCACCGGGGAGCTGTTTTTT.

This chain links TRBV4-1 with TRBJ1-2, with unresolved D. Germline assignment: CDR1 MGHRA and CDR2 YSYEKL. The CDR3 covers 15 residues. The germline V and J ends were trimmed by 5 bases and 0 bases, with 13 bases remaining between them. The CDR3 nucleotides are TGCGCCAGCAGCTCTGACCACTTAGCTAACTATGGCTACACCTTC. Translated, it gives CASSSDHLANYGYTF.

The CDR3 spells CASSSDRHQPQHF. Here the CDR3 DNA reads TGTGCCAGCTCATCGGACAGGCATCAGCCCCAGCATTTT. The chain links TRBV18 to TRBJ1-5; TRBD1 aligns across 7 bases. CDR3 size: 13 residues. The junction had 3 bases not matched to a gene; V was cut back by 5 bases and J by 5 bases. The germline V gene encodes CDR1 KGHSH and CDR2 LQKENI.

The V gene is TRBV20-1, the J gene TRBJ1-5; the match to TRBD1 covers 9 bases. This CDR3 has 15 amino acids. From germline, CDR1 is DFQATT and CDR2 SNEGSKA (reference sequence). V lost 3 bases and J lost 3; bases outside the gene matches: 6. CDR3 sequence (DNA): TGCAGTGCTAGGTCTCGGACAGGGGTCAATCAGCCCCAGCATTTT. It yields the protein CSARSRTGVNQPQHF.

The rearrangement uses TRBV7-6 and TRBJ2-3; TRBD2 matches at 14 bases. The ends lost 4 bases at V and 6 bases at J; junction bases unmatched: 6. The CDR3 covers 16 residues. Germline assignment: CDR1 SGHVS and CDR2 FNYEAQ. CDR3 nucleotide sequence: TGTGCCAGCAGCTCCCGGACTAGCGGGGGGTTCGATACGCAGTATTTT. This encodes CASSSRTSGGFDTQYF. Full variable domain (remainder filled in from reference TRBV7-6 and TRBJ2-3): GAGVSQSPRYKVTKRGQDVALRCDPISGHVSLYWYRQALGQGPEFLTYFNYEAQQDKSGLPNDRFSAERPEGSISTLTIQRTEQRDSAMYRCASSSRTSGGFDTQYFGPGTRLTVL.

This clonotype was detected only once. This chain uses TRBV7-2 with TRBJ2-7; no definite D call. This CDR3 contains 11 residues. CDR1 and CDR2 from the germline V gene are SGHTA and FQGNSA. Trimming took 7 bases from V and 3 from J, leaving 7 bases between them. CDR3 sequence (DNA): TGTGCCAGCACCTACCTCTACGAGCAGTACTTC. This translates into CASTYLYEQYF.

This chain links TRBV5-1 with TRBJ2-7; D may be TRBD1 (5 bases). Trimming stripped 3 bases from V and 9 bases from J, with 13 bases between. The germline gives CDR1 SGHRS, CDR2 YFSETQ. This CDR3 has 12 residues. The CDR3 DNA reads TGCGCCAGCAGCTCGGATGGGGCTGCGCAGTACTTC. Protein: CASSSDGAAQYF.

The V gene is TRBV5-1, the J gene TRBJ2-3, with 11 bases that match TRBD2. The CDR3 runs 18 residues. J was trimmed by 4 bases and V by 0 bases; bases with no gene match: 10. Germline assignment: CDR1 SGHRS and CDR2 YFSETQ. For the CDR3, the DNA is TGCGCCAGCAGCTTGGAAGGGACTAGCGGAGGTGGGGCAGATACGCAGTATTTT. It translates to CASSLEGTSGGGADTQYF.

The V call is TRBV20-1, the J call TRBJ1-1; no reliable D call. The CDR3 length is 10 residues. V was trimmed by 3 bases and J by 6 bases, leaving 5 bases between them. Germline assignment: CDR1 DFQATT and CDR2 SNEGSKA (reference sequence). The chain's CDR3 is CSARDAEAFF. CDR3 sequence (DNA): TGCAGTGCTAGGGACGCTGAAGCTTTCTTT.

The CDR3 reads CASSPTSGGFDEQFF. CDR3 bases: TGTGCCAGCAGCCCGACTAGCGGGGGGTTTGATGAGCAGTTCTTC. The chain couples TRBV9 to TRBJ2-1; 13 bases line up with TRBD2. This CDR3 is 15 amino acids long. Germline V gene lookup returns CDR1 SGDLS and CDR2 YYNGEE. The ends lost 4 bases at V and 8 bases at J; junction bases unmatched: 6.

In DNA form, the CDR3 reads TGTGCCAGTGGTATTAACTATGGCTACACCTTC. Protein product: CASGINYGYTF. The chain recombines TRBV27 with TRBJ1-2; D not certain. V was cut by 9 bases and J by 1 base, with 6 bases left in between. Germline V CDR1 and CDR2: MNHEY, SMNVEV (reference sequence). The CDR3 loop spans 11 amino acids.

The CDR3 sequence is CASSHPFTSGVYNEQFF. In DNA form, the CDR3 reads TGCGCCAGCAGCCATCCTTTCACTAGCGGGGTCTACAATGAGCAGTTCTTC. The genes are TRBV4-1 and TRBJ2-1; TRBD2 agrees at 10 bases. Unmatched junction bases numbered 8, after V lost 3 bases and J lost 3 bases. The CDR3 runs 17 residues. Per germline, CDR1 MGHRA and CDR2 YSYEKL.

The chain carries TRBV13 and TRBJ2-1, with D unclear. The CDR3 extends over 15 amino acids. From germline, CDR1 is PRHDT and CDR2 FYEKMQ (reference sequence). The V end was cut by 3 bases, the J end by 4 bases, with 13 bases between. CDR3 loop: CASSFRPFSYNEQFF. In DNA form, the CDR3 reads TGTGCCAGCAGCTTCCGACCCTTTTCGTACAATGAGCAGTTCTTC.

DNA for the CDR3: TGTGCCAGCAGCGGGGGACAGGAAAATGAAAAACTGTTTTTT. Its translation is CASSGGQENEKLFF. The rearrangement links TRBV9 to TRBJ1-4, with 8 bases matching TRBD1. CDR3 length: 14 amino acids. J was trimmed by 5 bases and V by 3 bases; bases with no gene match: 3. CDR1 SGDLS and CDR2 YYNGEE come from the germline V gene.

This chain uses TRBV9 with TRBJ2-7; 7 nucleotides agree with TRBD2. Germline CDR1 reads SGDLS; CDR2 reads YYNGEE. The CDR3 runs 14 residues. The V gene end was trimmed by 0 bases and the J gene end by 3 bases; junction bases not matched to a gene: 3. The CDR3 DNA follows: TGTGCCAGCAGCGTAGCTAGCGGAAGCTACGAGCAGTACTTC. Translated: CASSVASGSYEQYF.

The genes are TRBV9 and TRBJ2-2; D is unresolved. The germline V gene encodes CDR1 SGDLS and CDR2 YYNGEE. The V gene lost 3 bases and the J gene lost 4 bases, with 4 bases spanning the gap. This CDR3 region has 12 residues. CDR3 loop: CASSAVTGELFF. CDR3 nucleotide sequence: TGTGCCAGCAGCGCCGTCACCGGGGAGCTGTTTTTT. Full variable domain (rest looked up from reference TRBV9 and TRBJ2-2): DSGVTQTPKHLITATGQRVTLRCSPRSGDLSVYWYQQSLDQGLQFLIQYYNGEERAKGNILERFSAQQFPDLHSELNLSSLELGDSALYFCASSAVTGELFFGEGSRLTVL.

The J gene is TRBJ2-2, the V gene TRBV11-2; D may be TRBD2 (5 bases). Germline values: CDR1 SGHAT, CDR2 FQNNGV. The CDR3 has 13 residues. V was trimmed by 3 bases and J by 7 bases, leaving 9 bases between them. The CDR3 coding sequence is TGTGCCAGCAGCTTCGGAGGTAGCGGGGAGCTGTTTTTT. It translates to CASSFGGSGELFF.

The rearrangement joins TRBV4-1 to TRBJ2-1; a weak D match, TRBD1 (6 bases). Trimming took 1 base from V and 9 from J, leaving 22 bases between them. The CDR3 length is 17 residues. CDR1 is MGHRA and CDR2 is YSYEKL in the germline V gene. The CDR3 is CASSQAQTGQRQFEQFF. CDR3 bases: TGCGCCAGCAGCCAAGCTCAGACCGGACAGCGACAATTTGAGCAGTTCTTC.

The chain has TRBV12-3 or TRBV12-4 and TRBJ1-1; D not resolved. Trimming left V 5 bases short and J 5 bases short, with 9 bases between. This CDR3 region has 12 residues. CDR3 coding DNA: TGTGCCAGCAGTCCACGGAATACTGAAGCTTTCTTT. It codes for CASSPRNTEAFF.